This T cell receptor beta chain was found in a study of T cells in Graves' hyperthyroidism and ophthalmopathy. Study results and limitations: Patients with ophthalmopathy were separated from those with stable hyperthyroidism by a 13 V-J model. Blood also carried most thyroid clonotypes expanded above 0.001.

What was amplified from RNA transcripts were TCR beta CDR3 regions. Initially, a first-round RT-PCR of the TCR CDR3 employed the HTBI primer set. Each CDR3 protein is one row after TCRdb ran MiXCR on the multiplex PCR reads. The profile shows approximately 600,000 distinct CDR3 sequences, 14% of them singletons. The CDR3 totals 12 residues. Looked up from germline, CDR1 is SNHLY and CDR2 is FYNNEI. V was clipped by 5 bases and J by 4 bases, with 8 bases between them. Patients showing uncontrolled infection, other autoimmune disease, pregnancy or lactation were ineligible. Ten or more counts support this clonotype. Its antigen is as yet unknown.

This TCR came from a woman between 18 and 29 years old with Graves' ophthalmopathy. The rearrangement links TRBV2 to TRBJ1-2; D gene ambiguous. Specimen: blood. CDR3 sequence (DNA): TGTGCCAGCAGTCCCGAAGTCTATGGCTACACCTTC. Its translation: CASSPEVYGYTF.